A selection of T cell receptor beta chains follows, all from one sample in a study of blood T cell repertoires in COVID-19. Sequenced by immunoSEQ multiplex PCR; TCRdb stores in-frame clones only, minus some. The sample records tens of thousands of clones, 75% to 85% being singletons. The sample consisted of peripheral blood. These receptors originate from a human donor in a cohort sampled during active COVID-19. The CDR3 runs from the conserved cysteine through the conserved F or W. Each record gives: J gene, clone size, V gene, D gene, CDR3 protein, CDR3 DNA. A D gene is named only where the DNA matches it firmly. Only part of the rows carry a size: once, few, many, or a class if the clone is expanded.

j_call: TRBJ2-6; clone_size: -; v_call: TRBV3-1/TRBV3-2; d_call: -; cdr3_aa: CASSLRGSGANVLTF; cdr3_nt: TGTGCCAGCAGCCTTCGAGGCTCTGGGGCCAACGTCCTGACTTTC
j_call: TRBJ2-7; clone_size: -; v_call: TRBV7-9; d_call: -; cdr3_aa: CASSFRREAYEQYF; cdr3_nt: TGTGCCAGCAGCTTTCGCAGGGAGGCCTACGAGCAGTACTTC
j_call: TRBJ2-1; clone_size: -; v_call: TRBV7-6; d_call: -; cdr3_aa: CASSLGSSMTYNEQFF; cdr3_nt: TGTGCCAGCAGCTTAGGGAGTAGCATGACCTACAATGAGCAGTTCTTC
j_call: TRBJ1-2; clone_size: -; v_call: TRBV10-2; d_call: -; cdr3_aa: CASSVDSANYGYTF; cdr3_nt: TGCGCCAGCAGTGTAGATTCTGCTAACTATGGCTACACCTTC
j_call: TRBJ2-7; clone_size: -; v_call: TRBV19; d_call: TRBD1; cdr3_aa: CASSEQGQSSYEQYF; cdr3_nt: TGTGCCAGTAGTGAACAGGGGCAGAGCTCCTACGAGCAGTACTTC
j_call: TRBJ2-1; clone_size: -; v_call: TRBV29-1; d_call: TRBD2; cdr3_aa: CSVGLFGGDSGRRSEQFF; cdr3_nt: TGCAGCGTTGGGCTTTTTGGGGGGGATAGCGGGAGGAGGAGTGAGCAGTTCTTC
j_call: TRBJ1-3; clone_size: -; v_call: TRBV2; d_call: -; cdr3_aa: CASSSTGTGNTIYF; cdr3_nt: TGTGCCAGCAGTTCCACAGGGACTGGAAACACCATATATTTT
j_call: TRBJ1-2; clone_size: -; v_call: TRBV5-1; d_call: -; cdr3_aa: CASSLARSENGYTF; cdr3_nt: TGCGCCAGCAGCTTGGCCAGAAGTGAAAATGGCTACACCTTC
j_call: TRBJ1-1; clone_size: -; v_call: TRBV5-4; d_call: -; cdr3_aa: CASSLSNRANTEAFF; cdr3_nt: TGTGCCAGCAGCTTGTCAAACAGAGCCAACACTGAAGCTTTCTTT
j_call: TRBJ2-7; clone_size: -; v_call: TRBV20-1; d_call: TRBD2; cdr3_aa: CSASGGLAGGTYEQYF; cdr3_nt: TGCAGTGCTAGTGGGGGACTAGCGGGAGGGACCTACGAGCAGTACTTC
j_call: TRBJ2-7; clone_size: -; v_call: TRBV28; d_call: TRBD2; cdr3_aa: CASSSTSGGLWEQYF; cdr3_nt: TGTGCCAGCAGTTCGACTAGCGGCGGCCTCTGGGAGCAGTACTTC
j_call: TRBJ2-7; clone_size: -; v_call: TRBV15; d_call: -; cdr3_aa: CATSRGGAGGNEQYF; cdr3_nt: TGTGCCACCAGCAGAGGGGGAGCTGGAGGTAACGAGCAGTACTTC
j_call: TRBJ1-5; clone_size: -; v_call: TRBV3-1/TRBV3-2; d_call: -; cdr3_aa: CASSQGGGGNQPQHF; cdr3_nt: TGTGCCAGCAGCCAAGGAGGGGGGGGCAATCAGCCCCAGCATTTT
j_call: TRBJ2-7; clone_size: few; v_call: TRBV11-3; d_call: -; cdr3_aa: CASSLGGSGYEQYF; cdr3_nt: TGTGCCAGCAGCTTAGGAGGGAGTGGGTACGAGCAGTACTTC
j_call: TRBJ2-7; clone_size: -; v_call: TRBV6-5; d_call: -; cdr3_aa: CASSYSRQGNNEQYF; cdr3_nt: TGTGCCAGCAGTTACTCGAGGCAGGGGAACAACGAGCAGTACTTC
j_call: TRBJ1-1; clone_size: -; v_call: TRBV5-1; d_call: -; cdr3_aa: CASSLGQGGGTEAFF; cdr3_nt: TGCGCCAGCAGCTTGGGGCAGGGTGGAGGGACTGAAGCTTTCTTT
j_call: TRBJ1-1; clone_size: -; v_call: TRBV5-1; d_call: -; cdr3_aa: CASSLGQGSEAFF; cdr3_nt: TGCGCCAGCAGCTTGGGCCAGGGGTCTGAAGCTTTCTTT
j_call: TRBJ1-2; clone_size: -; v_call: TRBV11-2; d_call: -; cdr3_aa: CASSFPTATYGYTF; cdr3_nt: TGTGCCAGCAGCTTTCCTACAGCTACCTATGGCTACACCTTC
j_call: TRBJ2-4; clone_size: -; v_call: TRBV9; d_call: TRBD2; cdr3_aa: CASSAGLAEAKNIQYF; cdr3_nt: TGTGCCAGCAGCGCAGGACTAGCGGAAGCCAAAAACATTCAGTACTTC
j_call: TRBJ1-6; clone_size: -; v_call: TRBV28; d_call: TRBD1; cdr3_aa: CASTEGAFNSPLHF; cdr3_nt: TGTGCCAGCACGGAGGGGGCTTTTAATTCACCCCTCCACTTT
j_call: TRBJ2-2; clone_size: -; v_call: TRBV29-1; d_call: -; cdr3_aa: CSVDFEGATGELFF; cdr3_nt: TGCAGCGTCGATTTTGAAGGGGCCACCGGGGAGCTGTTTTTT
j_call: TRBJ2-7; clone_size: -; v_call: TRBV10-1; d_call: TRBD2; cdr3_aa: CASGTSGYEQYF; cdr3_nt: TGCGCCTCCGGGACTAGCGGTTACGAGCAGTACTTC
j_call: TRBJ1-4; clone_size: -; v_call: TRBV11-2; d_call: TRBD1; cdr3_aa: CASTPGTGAKNEKLFF; cdr3_nt: TGTGCCAGCACCCCCGGAACAGGGGCGAAAAATGAAAAACTGTTTTTT
j_call: TRBJ2-3; clone_size: -; v_call: TRBV2; d_call: -; cdr3_aa: CASTLLSGNTDTQYF; cdr3_nt: TGTGCCAGCACCCTACTATCGGGAAACACAGATACGCAGTATTTT
j_call: TRBJ2-1; clone_size: -; v_call: TRBV7-9; d_call: -; cdr3_aa: CASSPHSWRGDYNEQFF; cdr3_nt: TGTGCCAGCAGCCCCCATTCTTGGCGGGGTGACTACAATGAGCAGTTCTTC
j_call: TRBJ2-6; clone_size: -; v_call: TRBV3-1/TRBV3-2; d_call: -; cdr3_aa: CASSSSRAGANVLTF; cdr3_nt: TGTGCCAGCAGCAGTTCGAGGGCTGGGGCCAACGTCCTGACTTTC
j_call: TRBJ2-2; clone_size: -; v_call: TRBV11-2; d_call: -; cdr3_aa: CASSHTSIPTGELFF; cdr3_nt: TGTGCCAGCAGCCACACTAGCATTCCCACCGGGGAGCTGTTTTTT
j_call: TRBJ2-3; clone_size: -; v_call: TRBV7-2; d_call: TRBD1; cdr3_aa: CASSRDRGEDTQYF; cdr3_nt: TGTGCCAGCAGCCGGGACAGGGGGGAAGATACGCAGTATTTT
j_call: TRBJ1-4; clone_size: -; v_call: TRBV7-9; d_call: TRBD1; cdr3_aa: CASSMTGGLNEKLFF; cdr3_nt: TGTGCCAGCAGCATGACAGGGGGGCTTAATGAAAAACTGTTTTTT
j_call: TRBJ1-6; clone_size: few; v_call: TRBV12-3/TRBV12-4; d_call: TRBD1; cdr3_aa: CASRTGGESPLHF; cdr3_nt: TGTGCCAGCAGGACAGGGGGAGAATCACCCCTCCACTTT
j_call: TRBJ1-1; clone_size: -; v_call: TRBV27; d_call: TRBD1; cdr3_aa: CASSSTLTGGTEAFF; cdr3_nt: TGTGCCAGCAGTTCGACTCTCACAGGGGGCACTGAAGCTTTCTTT
j_call: TRBJ1-5; clone_size: many; v_call: TRBV7-2; d_call: -; cdr3_aa: CASSLVPGVRQPQHF; cdr3_nt: TGTGCCAGCAGCTTAGTCCCAGGGGTGCGTCAGCCCCAGCATTTT
j_call: TRBJ1-2; clone_size: -; v_call: TRBV10-3; d_call: -; cdr3_aa: CAISELQGSNYGYTF; cdr3_nt: TGTGCCATCAGTGAGTTACAGGGATCGAACTATGGCTACACCTTC
j_call: TRBJ2-7; clone_size: -; v_call: TRBV11-3; d_call: TRBD2; cdr3_aa: CASSLDGGSTEQYF; cdr3_nt: TGTGCCAGCAGCTTAGACGGCGGGAGTACCGAGCAGTACTTC
j_call: TRBJ1-2; clone_size: few; v_call: TRBV7-9; d_call: -; cdr3_aa: CASSLALGGTNYGYTF; cdr3_nt: TGTGCCAGCAGCTTAGCTCTTGGGGGGACCAACTATGGCTACACCTTC
j_call: TRBJ2-7; clone_size: -; v_call: TRBV6-6; d_call: TRBD2; cdr3_aa: CASSPRTSGSYEQYF; cdr3_nt: TGTGCCAGCAGCCCTAGGACTAGCGGCTCCTACGAGCAGTACTTC
j_call: TRBJ2-1; clone_size: -; v_call: TRBV29-1; d_call: TRBD2; cdr3_aa: CSSRLAGMNEQFF; cdr3_nt: TGCAGCTCGCGACTAGCGGGAATGAATGAGCAGTTCTTC
j_call: TRBJ2-2; clone_size: few; v_call: TRBV7-7; d_call: TRBD1; cdr3_aa: CASSPDRGNTGELFF; cdr3_nt: TGTGCCAGCAGCCCGGACAGGGGAAACACCGGGGAGCTGTTTTTT
j_call: TRBJ2-7; clone_size: -; v_call: TRBV12-3/TRBV12-4; d_call: TRBD2; cdr3_aa: CASSPRAGEGQYF; cdr3_nt: TGTGCCAGCAGCCCAAGAGCGGGAGAGGGGCAGTACTTC
j_call: TRBJ1-5; clone_size: -; v_call: TRBV6-5; d_call: -; cdr3_aa: CASSPTVNSNQPQHF; cdr3_nt: TGTGCCAGCAGCCCCACAGTCAATAGCAATCAGCCCCAGCATTTT
j_call: TRBJ2-6; clone_size: few; v_call: TRBV14; d_call: TRBD1; cdr3_aa: CASSQGMQGVSGANVLTF; cdr3_nt: TGTGCCAGCAGCCAAGGGATGCAGGGGGTTTCAGGGGCCAACGTCCTGACTTTC
j_call: TRBJ2-5; clone_size: -; v_call: TRBV5-1; d_call: TRBD1; cdr3_aa: CASSLQGIQETQYF; cdr3_nt: TGCGCCAGCAGCTTACAGGGGATCCAAGAGACCCAGTACTTC
j_call: TRBJ2-7; clone_size: -; v_call: TRBV2; d_call: -; cdr3_aa: CASTPESYEQYF; cdr3_nt: TGTGCCAGCACCCCAGAAAGCTACGAGCAGTACTTC
j_call: TRBJ1-1; clone_size: -; v_call: TRBV5-8; d_call: TRBD1; cdr3_aa: CASSSDRAMNTEAFF; cdr3_nt: TGTGCCAGCAGCTCGGACAGGGCCATGAACACTGAAGCTTTCTTT
j_call: TRBJ2-7; clone_size: -; v_call: TRBV6-4; d_call: TRBD2; cdr3_aa: CASTKIAGVRYEQYF; cdr3_nt: TGTGCCAGCACAAAAATAGCGGGAGTAAGGTACGAGCAGTACTTC
j_call: TRBJ2-5; clone_size: -; v_call: TRBV30; d_call: TRBD2; cdr3_aa: CAWDTSGSEVETQYF; cdr3_nt: TGTGCCTGGGACACTAGCGGGAGTGAGGTGGAGACCCAGTACTTC
j_call: TRBJ2-5; clone_size: -; v_call: TRBV6-6; d_call: TRBD1; cdr3_aa: CASSLGTETQYF; cdr3_nt: TGTGCCAGCAGCCTGGGGACAGAAACCCAGTACTTC
j_call: TRBJ2-7; clone_size: -; v_call: TRBV25-1; d_call: -; cdr3_aa: CASSAAGPFYEQYF; cdr3_nt: TGTGCCAGCAGTGCCGCAGGGCCTTTCTACGAGCAGTACTTC
j_call: TRBJ1-4; clone_size: -; v_call: TRBV5-1; d_call: TRBD1; cdr3_aa: CASSRDRGGNEKLFF; cdr3_nt: TGCGCCAGCAGCCGAGACAGGGGAGGGAATGAAAAACTGTTTTTT
j_call: TRBJ2-7; clone_size: -; v_call: TRBV24-1; d_call: -; cdr3_aa: CATSDSRGGYEQYF; cdr3_nt: TGTGCCACCAGTGATTCAAGGGGTGGCTACGAGCAGTACTTC
j_call: TRBJ2-2; clone_size: -; v_call: TRBV30; d_call: TRBD2; cdr3_aa: CAWSVAGGGTGELFF; cdr3_nt: TGTGCCTGGAGTGTTGCGGGGGGGGGCACCGGGGAGCTGTTTTTT
j_call: TRBJ2-7; clone_size: -; v_call: TRBV13; d_call: TRBD2; cdr3_aa: CASSPLADQREQYF; cdr3_nt: TGTGCCAGCAGCCCTCTAGCGGATCAGCGCGAGCAGTACTTC
j_call: TRBJ2-1; clone_size: -; v_call: TRBV24-1; d_call: TRBD2; cdr3_aa: CATSDDTGTSGRGNEQFF; cdr3_nt: TGTGCCACCAGTGACGATACCGGGACTAGCGGGAGAGGGAATGAGCAGTTCTTC
j_call: TRBJ2-7; clone_size: -; v_call: TRBV3-1/TRBV3-2; d_call: -; cdr3_aa: CASSQDLSGDWAYEQYF; cdr3_nt: TGTGCCAGCAGCCAAGATCTTTCCGGGGACTGGGCCTACGAGCAGTACTTC
j_call: TRBJ1-6; clone_size: once; v_call: TRBV7-8; d_call: -; cdr3_aa: CASSLVSSPLHF; cdr3_nt: TGTGCCAGCAGCTTAGTCTCCTCACCCCTCCACTTT
j_call: TRBJ1-1; clone_size: -; v_call: TRBV25-1; d_call: -; cdr3_aa: CASSSGGTGTEAFF; cdr3_nt: TGTGCCAGCAGTTCCGGGGGAACGGGAACTGAAGCTTTCTTT
j_call: TRBJ2-7; clone_size: -; v_call: TRBV30; d_call: TRBD1; cdr3_aa: CAWIPPGQGWDEQYF; cdr3_nt: TGTGCCTGGATTCCTCCGGGACAGGGGTGGGACGAGCAGTACTTC
j_call: TRBJ2-1; clone_size: once; v_call: TRBV27; d_call: -; cdr3_aa: CASSLIGGNNEQFF; cdr3_nt: TGTGCCAGCAGCCTAATTGGGGGGAACAATGAGCAGTTCTTC
j_call: TRBJ1-1; clone_size: -; v_call: TRBV10-1; d_call: -; cdr3_aa: CASNVQPNTEAFF; cdr3_nt: TGCGCCTCCAACGTACAGCCAAACACTGAAGCTTTCTTT
j_call: TRBJ1-5; clone_size: -; v_call: TRBV28; d_call: -; cdr3_aa: CASSFRGGTPQHF; cdr3_nt: TGTGCCAGCAGTTTCCGCGGGGGTACGCCCCAGCATTTT